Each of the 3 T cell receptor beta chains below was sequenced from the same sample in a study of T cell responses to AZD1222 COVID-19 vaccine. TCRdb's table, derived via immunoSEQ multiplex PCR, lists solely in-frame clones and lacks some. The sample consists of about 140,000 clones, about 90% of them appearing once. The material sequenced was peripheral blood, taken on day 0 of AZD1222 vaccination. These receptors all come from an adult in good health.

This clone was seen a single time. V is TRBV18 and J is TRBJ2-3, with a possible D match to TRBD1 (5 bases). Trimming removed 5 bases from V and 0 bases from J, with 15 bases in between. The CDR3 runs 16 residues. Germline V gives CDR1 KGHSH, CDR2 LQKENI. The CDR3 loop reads CASSSLTVTSTDTQYF. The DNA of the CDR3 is TGTGCCAGCTCATCACTGACAGTGACTAGCACAGATACGCAGTATTTT.

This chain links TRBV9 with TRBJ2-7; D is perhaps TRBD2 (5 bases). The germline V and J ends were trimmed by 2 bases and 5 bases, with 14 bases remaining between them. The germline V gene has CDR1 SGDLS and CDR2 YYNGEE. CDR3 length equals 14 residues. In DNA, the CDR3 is TGTGCCAGCAGCGTGGTGGGAGAGGGCGACGAGCAGTACTTC. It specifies CASSVVGEGDEQYF.

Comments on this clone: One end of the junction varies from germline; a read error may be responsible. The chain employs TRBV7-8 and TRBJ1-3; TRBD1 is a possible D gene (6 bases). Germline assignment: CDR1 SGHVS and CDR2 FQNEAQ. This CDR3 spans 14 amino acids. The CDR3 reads CASRLGGPGNTIYF. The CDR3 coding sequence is TGTGCCAGCAGGTTAGGGGGGCCTGGAAACACCATATATTTT.